Following are 31 T cell receptor beta chains from one sample sequenced in a study of T cells in Graves' hyperthyroidism and ophthalmopathy. The source material, RNA transcripts, was used to amplify TCR beta CDR3 regions. HTBI primers were used for first-round RT-PCR of the TCR CDR3. TCRdb analysed the multiplex PCR reads with MiXCR anew, one entry per CDR3 protein. The repertoire holds about 610,000 distinct CDR3 sequences, with 35% to 55% as singletons. The sample comprised peripheral blood or thyroid tissue (not recorded which). These receptors all come from a woman between 18 and 29 years old with Graves' hyperthyroidism.

This clonotype occurred many times. The chain joins TRBV15 to TRBJ1-5, with 8 bases lining up with TRBD1. Germline-derived CDR1 and CDR2 are LNHNV and YYDKDF (reference sequence). The CDR3 extends over 15 amino acids. Trimming removed 4 bases from V and 3 bases from J; junction bases left unmatched: 5. The CDR3 nucleotides are TGTGCCACCAGCACCGACAGGGGTAACAATCAGCCCCAGCATTTT. This encodes CATSTDRGNNQPQHF.

The chain employs TRBV2 and TRBJ1-2; D gene ambiguous. From germline, CDR1 is SNHLY and CDR2 FYNNEI. V was shortened by 4 bases and J by 1 base, with 10 bases between the two germline ends. The length of the CDR3 is 14 residues. Here the CDR3 reads CASSGGANNYGYTF. CDR3 coding DNA: TGTGCCAGCAGTGGGGGAGCCAATAACTATGGCTACACCTTC.

The chain has TRBV13 and TRBJ1-6; D may be TRBD1 (6 bases). Germline CDR1 PRHDT, CDR2 FYEKMQ (reference sequence). The CDR3 is 14 residues long. V lost 5 bases and J lost 5, with 10 bases in between. The CDR3 DNA reads as TGTGCCAGCAGCCCCCGGACAGATAATTCACCCCTCCACTTT. Its translation is CASSPRTDNSPLHF.

This sequence joins TRBV2 and TRBJ2-7; D is ambiguous. V lost 8 bases and J lost 2, with 19 bases in between. The CDR3 runs to 15 residues. Germline values: CDR1 SNHLY, CDR2 FYNNEI. The CDR3 DNA reads TGTGCCAGCGGCACCCTCCGGGTGTGGGCCTACGAGCAGTACTTC. This codes for CASGTLRVWAYEQYF.

On this clonotype itself: Germline and junction disagree at one end, which may indicate a read error. The CDR3 is CASSSGGPDTRYF. The CDR3 bases are TGCGCCAGCAGCTCGGGCGGGCCAGATACGCGGTATTTT. The chain employs TRBV5-1 and TRBJ2-3, with D possibly being TRBD2 (5 bases). The CDR3 contains 13 residues. Germline CDR1 and CDR2: SGHRS and YFSETQ.

The CDR3 DNA follows: TGTGCCAGCAGTTACTCTACAGCGGGAGGCTACGAGCAGTACTTC. Its translation: CASSYSTAGGYEQYF. The chain carries TRBV6-2 or TRBV6-3 and TRBJ2-7; 9 bases agree with TRBD2. Germline V lookup: CDR1 MNHEY, CDR2 SVGEGT. V was clipped by 0 bases and J by 3 bases; unmatched bases: 3. The CDR3 length is 15 residues.

This clonotype was counted many times. This chain joins TRBV4-1 and TRBJ1-3; 10 bases match TRBD1. V shed 1 base, J shed 5 bases, and the junction held 5 bases outside the gene matches. CDR1 and CDR2 from the germline V gene are MGHRA and YSYEKL. This CDR3 is built from 16 residues. CDR3 sequence: CASSQGTGQGRNTIYF. The CDR3 bases are TGCGCCAGCAGCCAAGGGACGGGACAGGGGCGAAACACCATATATTTT.

This clonotype was detected many times. The V and J genes are TRBV10-3 and TRBJ2-3, with 7 bases fitting TRBD2. After removal of 4 bases from V and 8 bases from J, the junction contained 6 bases not matched to a gene. Germline CDR1 and CDR2: ENHRY and SYGVKD. This CDR3 contains 13 residues. The CDR3 DNA is TGTGCCATCAGTGCGGGGGGAGCGGTTACGCAGTATTTT. It codes for CAISAGGAVTQYF.

As regards this clonotype: At one of its ends the junction is not consistent with the germline gene, which may arise from a read error. This chain uses TRBV7-8 with TRBJ2-7; tentative D call: TRBD2 (5 bases). The end of the DNA aligns better with TRBJ2-4, so the J call may be wrong. Germline CDR1 is SGHVS and CDR2 is FQNEAQ. The CDR3 runs to 16 residues. In DNA form, the CDR3 reads TGCGCCAGCAGCCCTGGAGGTCGGATAGCCAAAAACATTCAGTACTTC. Encoded protein: CASSPGGRIAKNIQYF.

About this clonotype itself: The CDR3 carries no conserved terminal phenylalanine or tryptophan, so it likely arises from a read error. CDR3 nucleotides: TGCGCCAGCAGCCAAGACTCCCCTCCAGCGGGAGTTCTCCAAGAGACCCAGTACCTC. It encodes CASSQDSPPAGVLQETQYL. The gene calls are TRBV4-1 and TRBJ2-5; 8 bases fit TRBD2. Germline CDR1 reads MGHRA; CDR2 reads YSYEKL. V lost 0 bases and J lost 1; bases outside the gene matches: 13. The CDR3 runs to 19 residues.

The chain employs TRBV24-1 and TRBJ2-6; D gene unclear. CDR3 size: 14 residues. Trimming stripped 4 bases from V and 2 bases from J, with 5 bases between. Germline CDR1 and CDR2: KGHDR and SFDVKD. The CDR3 coding sequence is TGTGCCACCAGTGACAAAGCTGGGGCCAACGTCCTGACTTTC. It translates to CATSDKAGANVLTF.

A remark on this clonotype: A junction boundary mismatches the germline segment, possibly from a read error. The chain recombines TRBV20-1 with TRBJ2-7; tentatively, D is TRBD2 (6 bases). The CDR3 loop spans 12 amino acids. Germline V gene data show CDR1 as DFQATT and CDR2 as SNEGSKA (reference sequence). CDR3 residues: CSAEGTSFEQYF. CDR3 in DNA: TGCAGTGCGGAAGGGACTTCCTTCGAGCAGTACTTC.

The genes are TRBV20-1 and TRBJ2-5, with 8 bases that match TRBD1. From germline, CDR1 is DFQATT and CDR2 SNEGSKA (reference sequence). CDR3 length equals 14 residues. V was pared by 0 bases and J by 2 bases, with 2 bases of the junction left unmatched. As DNA, the CDR3 is TGCAGTGCTAGAGAGGGGACAGGTCAAGAGACCCAGTACTTC. Its translation: CSAREGTGQETQYF.

With regard to this clonotype: At one boundary the junction diverges from the germline segment, which might be a read error. The V and J genes are TRBV5-1 and TRBJ2-7, with TRBD2 identical over 7 bases. Per the germline V gene, CDR1 is SGHRS and CDR2 is YFSETQ. The length of the CDR3 is 15 residues. The CDR3 DNA reads TGCGCCAGCAGCACCGGACTAGATAGCACCGGGGAGCTGTACTTC. Protein product: CASSTGLDSTGELYF.

This clonotype was counted a single time. The chain links TRBV29-1 to TRBJ2-5; 7 bases are a match to TRBD1. TRBJ2-7 explains the end of the DNA better; the J call may be wrong. Germline V gene lookup returns CDR1 SQVTM and CDR2 ANQGSEA. CDR3 length: 14 amino acids. CDR3 in amino acids: CSVVGLTGPYEQYF. The CDR3 coding sequence is TGCAGCGTTGTCGGACTGACAGGGCCCTACGAGCAGTACTTC.

This clonotype was observed at least ten times. The chain uses TRBV7-2 and TRBJ2-7, with 7 bases that match TRBD2. This CDR3 is 13 amino acids long. J lost 6 bases, V lost 1 base, and 3 bases had no gene match. Germline V lookup: CDR1 SGHTA, CDR2 FQGNSA. DNA for the CDR3: TGTGCCAGCAGCTTAGGAGCTAGCGGCGAGCAGTACTTC. It translates to CASSLGASGEQYF.

This clonotype was recorded many times. The rearrangement joins TRBV4-1 to TRBJ1-2; D is undetermined. The CDR3 has 15 residues. Germline V CDR1 and CDR2: MGHRA, YSYEKL. Trimming pared 0 bases from V and 4 bases from J, leaving 12 bases between. This CDR3 reads CASSQEYPTGYGYTF. The CDR3 nucleotides are TGCGCCAGCAGCCAAGAGTATCCCACCGGCTATGGCTACACCTTC.

This clonotype appeared a few times. The CDR3 nucleotides are TGTGCCGCTGGGGAGGACACCTACGAGCAGTACTTC. It yields the protein CAAGEDTYEQYF. The J gene is TRBJ2-7, the V gene TRBV3-1, with D perhaps matching TRBD2 (6 bases). This CDR3 has 12 residues. V was cut by 11 bases and J by 2 bases, with 13 bases left in between. Germline loops: CDR1 LGHDT, CDR2 YNNKEL (reference sequence).

This sequence joins TRBV6-1 and TRBJ1-6; D may be TRBD1 (5 bases). Germline V gene lookup returns CDR1 MNHNS and CDR2 SASEGT. Trimming cost V 8 bases and J 10 bases, with 18 bases left between them. CDR3 length: 14 amino acids. The DNA of the CDR3 is TGTGCCAGCCTGGACACGGGAGGAGGCTCACCCCTCCACTTT. Its protein is CASLDTGGGSPLHF.

This chain connects TRBV5-1 to TRBJ1-4; D not certain. V was shortened by 0 bases and J by 6 bases, with 12 bases between the two germline ends. The CDR3 totals 15 residues. Germline V CDR1 and CDR2: SGHRS, YFSETQ. CDR3 residues: CASSLGDGRDEKLFF. In DNA, the CDR3 is TGCGCCAGCAGCTTGGGTGACGGGAGAGATGAAAAACTGTTTTTT.

The rearrangement uses TRBV11-2 and TRBJ2-4; 12 positions match TRBD2. V lost 5 bases, J lost 0 bases, and 5 bases stayed unmatched. CDR1 is SGHAT, CDR2 FQNNGV, per germline. The CDR3 is 17 amino acids. Here the CDR3 DNA reads TGTGCCAGCAGCAACGGACTAGCGGGGTTAGCCAAAAACATTCAGTACTTC. Its translation is CASSNGLAGLAKNIQYF.

This sequence joins TRBV15 and TRBJ1-6; 8 bases match TRBD1. V gave up 5 bases and J gave up 6 bases; unmatched junction bases: 6. Looked up from germline, CDR1 is LNHNV and CDR2 is YYDKDF (reference sequence). The CDR3 totals 15 residues. The CDR3 DNA reads TGTGCCACCAGCTGGATCGGACAGGGTAATTCACCCCTCCACTTT. This gives the protein CATSWIGQGNSPLHF. Full variable domain (remainder filled in from reference TRBV15 and TRBJ1-6): DAMVIQNPRYQVTQFGKPVTLSCSQTLNHNVMYWYQQKSSQAPKLLFHYYDKDFNNEADTPDNFQSRRPNTSFCFLDIRSPGLGDTAMYLCATSWIGQGNSPLHFGNGTRLTVT.

The chain recombines TRBV10-3 with TRBJ2-7, with TRBD2 matching over 15 bases. J gave up 1 base and V 5 bases, and 9 bases lay outside the gene matches. The CDR3 has 18 residues. The germline V gene encodes CDR1 ENHRY and CDR2 SYGVKD. The CDR3 region has the DNA TGTGCCATCAGTAAGGCCGGGACTAGCGGGAGGAGGTCCTACGAGCAGTACTTC. Translation gives CAISKAGTSGRRSYEQYF.

The V and J genes are TRBV27 and TRBJ2-5, with 9 bases fitting TRBD2. The germline V gene encodes CDR1 MNHEY and CDR2 SMNVEV (reference sequence). The CDR3 length is 14 residues. Trimming removed 6 bases from V and 4 bases from J; junction bases left unmatched: 6. This CDR3 reads CASRTSGPPETQYF. In DNA, the CDR3 is TGTGCCAGCAGGACTAGCGGACCCCCAGAGACCCAGTACTTC.

This clonotype was seen only once. The junction departs from the called germline gene at one end, perhaps through a read error. V and J are TRBV25-1 and TRBJ1-4; D uncertain. CDR1 and CDR2 (germline): MGHDK, SYGVNS. CDR3 length: 17 residues. The CDR3 DNA is TGTGCCAGCAGTGGACCCCATTCCATCGTCGAGAGTGAAAAACTGCTTTTT. Amino acids: CASSGPHSIVESEKLLF.

This clonotype was picked up many times. In DNA, the CDR3 is TGTGCCATCAGGATAGACAGCCAGAGCTACGAGCAGTACTTC. This encodes CAIRIDSQSYEQYF. V and J are TRBV10-3 and TRBJ2-7; maybe TRBD1 (5 bases). Germline values: CDR1 ENHRY, CDR2 SYGVKD. This CDR3 comprises 14 residues. Trimming took 6 bases from V and 3 from J, leaving 15 bases between them.

About this clonotype: One base away lies a much larger clone, so this may be a sequencing read error. The chain recombines TRBV20-1 with TRBJ1-4; 7 nucleotides line up with TRBD1. CDR1 and CDR2 (germline): DFQATT, SNEGSKA (reference sequence). This CDR3 spans 16 amino acids. CDR3 residues: CSARDPQTGYNEKLVF. The CDR3 region has the DNA TGCAGTGCTCGAGACCCTCAGACAGGGTATAATGAAAAACTGGTTTTT.

This chain uses TRBV27 with TRBJ2-2; 7 bases line up with TRBD2. Per the germline V gene, CDR1 is MNHEY and CDR2 is SMNVEV (reference sequence). The CDR3 length is 16 residues. V was clipped by 3 bases and J by 4 bases; unmatched bases: 8. Written as DNA, the CDR3 is TGTGCCAGCAGTTTCGGACTAGGAAGGGGCACCGGGGAGCTGTTTTTT. This translates into CASSFGLGRGTGELFF.

The rearrangement uses TRBV2 and TRBJ1-2; D remains unclear. This CDR3 has 14 residues. CDR1 SNHLY and CDR2 FYNNEI come from the germline V gene. V dropped 6 bases and J dropped 8 bases, with 19 bases sitting between them. The DNA of the CDR3 is TGTGCCAGCAGCGAGCGGGAGGGCCAAGGAGGCTACACCTTC. Translating it yields CASSEREGQGGYTF.

The rearrangement links TRBV20-1 to TRBJ1-4; D may be TRBD1 (6 bases). Trimming stripped 4 bases from V and 6 bases from J, with 6 bases between. Looked up from germline, CDR1 is DFQATT and CDR2 is SNEGSKA (reference sequence). The length of the CDR3 is 11 residues. CDR3 bases: TGCAGTGCTAACAGGGATGAAAAACTGTTTTTT. It encodes CSANRDEKLFF.

In this sample, this clonotype turned up many times. The chain combines TRBV5-1 with TRBJ2-7; D is perhaps TRBD1 or TRBD2 (6 bases each). The V and J ends lost 0 bases and 3 bases respectively, with 13 bases between them. This CDR3 has 15 amino acids. Germline lookup yields CDR1 SGHRS and CDR2 YFSETQ. Written as DNA, the CDR3 is TGCGCCAGCAGCTTGGCGGCGGAGGGGGTCTACGAGCAGTACTTC. Protein sequence: CASSLAAEGVYEQYF.